These 26 T cell receptor beta chains were all obtained from the same sample, sequenced in a study of CD8 T cells in ankylosing spondylitis. Findings and caveats of the study: Blood of patients with ankylosing spondylitis appeared to be characterized by a TCR beta motif of several highly homologous variants.

No cognate antigen is known for these TCRs. TCRdb re-analysed the 5' RACE reads in MiXCR, keeping a single row per CDR3 protein. In the table there are about 330,000 distinct CDR3 sequences, around 8% of which are singletons. Sequencing used blood, either unsorted or a sorted T cell fraction (not recorded which). Receptors originate from a male donor with ankylosing spondylitis.

CDR3 in DNA: TGTGCCACCAGCAGGGTTGATCAGCCCCAGCATTTT. It is translated as CATSRVDQPQHF. J is TRBJ1-5 and V is TRBV24-1, with D tentatively TRBD1 (5 bases). Germline values: CDR1 KGHDR, CDR2 SFDVKD. This CDR3 spans 12 amino acids. The V end lost 7 bases, the J end lost 5 bases, and 8 bases lay between the germline ends.

This clonotype showed up just once. V gene TRBV6-4 combines with J gene TRBJ1-2; possibly TRBD1 for D (6 bases). The germline CDR1 and CDR2 sequences are MRHNA and SNTAGT. The CDR3 is made up of 14 amino acids. V lost 0 bases, J lost 4 bases, and 9 bases lay in between. The CDR3 is CASSDSWGAYGYTF. In DNA form, the CDR3 reads TGTGCCAGCAGTGACTCTTGGGGGGCCTATGGCTACACCTTC.

The chain carries TRBV10-2 and TRBJ1-2; no reliable D call. CDR3 length: 15 residues. V lost 3 bases and J 6 bases, leaving 17 bases between the germline ends. Germline-derived CDR1 and CDR2 are WSHSY and SAAADI. CDR3 protein: CASSDRREFMNGYTF. DNA of the CDR3: TGCGCCAGCAGTGACCGGCGTGAGTTCATGAATGGCTACACCTTC.

This rearrangement joins TRBV12-3 or TRBV12-4 to TRBJ2-2; 13 nucleotides agree with TRBD2. CDR3 length: 16 residues. V dropped 3 bases and J dropped 4; count of bases not matched to a gene: 2. CDR3 sequence: CASSFRLAGGTGELFF. CDR3 nucleotides: TGTGCCAGCAGTTTCCGACTAGCGGGGGGCACCGGGGAGCTGTTTTTT.

The rearrangement uses TRBV19 and TRBJ1-1; D remains unclear. Germline V CDR1 and CDR2: LNHDA, SQIVND (reference sequence). Trimming removed 3 bases at V and 4 bases at J, with 9 bases between. The CDR3 runs to 13 residues. As DNA, the CDR3 is TGTGCCAGTAGTATTCGTGAGGTCACTGAAGCTTTCTTT. It codes for CASSIREVTEAFF.

This clonotype occurred a few times. V is TRBV7-8 and J is TRBJ2-5, with D maybe TRBD2 (6 bases). Between the trimmed V and J ends, which lost 4 bases and 14 bases, there was a span of 14 bases. Germline V gene lookup returns CDR1 SGHVS and CDR2 FQNEAQ. This CDR3 comprises 11 residues. The CDR3 nucleotides are TGTGCCAGCAGCTCGGGACTGGAGGTTTACTTC. It specifies CASSSGLEVYF.

This clonotype came up a few times. As DNA, the CDR3 is TGTGCCAGCAGCTCGGAAGTACTAGCGGATCTCTACAATGAGCAGTTCTTC. It specifies CASSSEVLADLYNEQFF. The chain combines TRBV2 with TRBJ2-1; 8 bases are a match to TRBD2. J lost 3 bases, V lost 6 bases, and 13 bases had no gene match. From germline, CDR1 is SNHLY and CDR2 FYNNEI. The CDR3 covers 17 residues.

This clonotype has at least ten counts. This chain links TRBV5-1 with TRBJ2-7; no clear D gene. Looked up from germline, CDR1 is SGHRS and CDR2 is YFSETQ. Between the trimmed V and J ends, which lost 0 bases and 6 bases, there was a span of 10 bases. The CDR3 loop spans 13 amino acids. The CDR3 DNA follows: TGCGCCAGCAGCTTGGGGTTCGGCTTCGAGCAGTACTTC. This encodes CASSLGFGFEQYF.

This clonotype was recorded at least ten times. The chain carries TRBV24-1 and TRBJ2-7; no definite D call. The CDR3 runs 12 residues. Germline V gives CDR1 KGHDR, CDR2 SFDVKD. The germline V and J ends were trimmed by 3 bases and 3 bases, with 5 bases remaining between them. The CDR3 is CATSDVGYEQYF. CDR3 nucleotides: TGTGCCACCAGTGATGTGGGCTACGAGCAGTACTTC.

V and J are TRBV5-1 and TRBJ1-6; D remains ambiguous. CDR1 is SGHRS, CDR2 YFSETQ, per germline. CDR3 length: 15 amino acids. The ends were cut back, 0 bases at V and 6 bases at J, with 10 bases in the middle. CDR3 sequence reads: CASSLVETSNSPLHF. In DNA form, the CDR3 reads TGCGCCAGCAGCTTGGTGGAGACAAGTAATTCACCCCTCCACTTT.

This clonotype was found many times. Being one base from a much bigger clone, this may be a read error. The chain couples TRBV27 to TRBJ2-3, with D maybe TRBD1 (6 bases). The CDR3 contains 14 residues. Trimming cost V 4 bases and J 2 bases, with 10 bases left between them. Germline values: CDR1 MNHEY, CDR2 SMNVEV (reference sequence). The CDR3, as DNA: TGTGCCAGCAGTTGGCAGGGGTTCACAGATACGCAGTATTTT. This gives the protein CASSWQGFTDTQYF.

This chain links TRBV18 with TRBJ2-1; 8 bases match TRBD2. This CDR3 has 14 amino acids. V dropped 3 bases and J dropped 9; count of bases not matched to a gene: 7. Germline V gene sequence: CDR1 KGHSH, CDR2 LQKENI. The CDR3 protein is CASSPGLGHGEQFF. The CDR3 DNA sequence: TGTGCCAGCTCACCGGGACTAGGCCACGGTGAGCAGTTCTTC.

This clonotype was observed a few times. The chain links TRBV7-2 to TRBJ2-7; 7 bases align to TRBD2. Unmatched junction bases numbered 7, after V lost 0 bases and J lost 5 bases. The CDR3 consists of 15 residues. Germline V lookup: CDR1 SGHTA, CDR2 FQGNSA. CDR3 amino acids: CASSLAGLAENEQYF. CDR3 DNA: TGTGCCAGCAGCTTAGCGGGGCTAGCGGAAAACGAGCAGTACTTC.

This clonotype was found a few times. The chain recombines TRBV20-1 with TRBJ2-7, with a weak D call TRBD2 (7 bases). Germline loops: CDR1 DFQATT, CDR2 SNEGSKA (reference sequence). Trimming removed 5 bases from V and 3 bases from J, with 20 bases in between. The CDR3 is 15 amino acids. In DNA form, the CDR3 reads TGCAGTGCTCTAGGGGGGGTGGGGAACCACTACGAGCAGTACTTC. This gives the protein CSALGGVGNHYEQYF.

Only a few counts were recorded for this clonotype. The chain couples TRBV27 to TRBJ2-5; D not resolved. There are 15 residues in the CDR3. Deletions cut 1 base from V and 5 bases from J, with 14 bases between. Germline V gene lookup returns CDR1 MNHEY and CDR2 SMNVEV (reference sequence). The CDR3 loop is CASSLFMVPGETQYF. Written as DNA, the CDR3 is TGTGCCAGCAGTTTATTTATGGTCCCCGGGGAGACCCAGTACTTC.

The V call is TRBV7-2, the J call TRBJ2-1, with D maybe TRBD2 (6 bases). Germline V lookup: CDR1 SGHTA, CDR2 FQGNSA. Trimming took off 1 base at V and 15 bases at J, with 16 bases between the two ends. The CDR3 length is 13 residues. Here the CDR3 reads CASSLEVLACAFF. CDR3 bases: TGTGCCAGCAGCTTAGAGGTACTAGCTTGTGCGTTCTTC.

The V and J genes are TRBV4-2 and TRBJ2-7; D is tentatively TRBD1 or TRBD2 (8 bases each). V lost 0 bases and J 2 bases, leaving 23 bases between the germline ends. This CDR3 comprises 19 residues. Germline values: CDR1 LGHNA, CDR2 YNFKEQ. The CDR3 region has the DNA TGTGCCAGCAGCCAAGAATCGGACAGGGTGGGACTAGTGGCCTACGAGCAGTACTTC. This gives the protein CASSQESDRVGLVAYEQYF.

At least ten counts were recorded for this clonotype. This chain links TRBV29-1 with TRBJ2-3; D is unresolved. The CDR3 contains 11 residues. Per the germline V gene, CDR1 is SQVTM and CDR2 is ANQGSEA. V shed 3 bases and J shed 6 bases, with 7 bases lying between them. The chain's CDR3 is CSVDLRDTQYF. CDR3 bases: TGCAGCGTTGATCTGAGGGATACGCAGTATTTT.

This clonotype was detected ten times or more. The rearrangement uses TRBV28 and TRBJ2-2, with D possibly matching TRBD1 (5 bases). CDR3 length equals 13 residues. Deletions cut 7 bases from V and 6 bases from J, with 12 bases between. CDR1 MDHEN and CDR2 SYDVKM come from the germline V gene. The CDR3 is CASKDGHAGELFF. Here the CDR3 DNA reads TGTGCCAGCAAGGACGGACATGCCGGGGAGCTGTTTTTT.

The chain couples TRBV6-2 or TRBV6-3 to TRBJ2-1, with a possible D match to TRBD2 (6 bases). The germline gives CDR1 MNHEY, CDR2 SVGEGT. The CDR3 has 14 amino acids. V shed 2 bases and J shed 7 bases, with 12 bases lying between them. CDR3 nucleotide sequence: TGTGCCAGCAGTTACCTCGATCGGGGGAATGAGCAGTTCTTC. It is translated as CASSYLDRGNEQFF.

Many counts were recorded for this clonotype. DNA of the CDR3: TGTGCCAGCAGCCCCGAGAGTATCGGGAGGACCCAGTACTTC. Translation gives CASSPESIGRTQYF. The chain employs TRBV7-2 and TRBJ2-5, with D tentatively TRBD2 (6 bases). CDR3 length: 14 residues. Looked up from germline, CDR1 is SGHTA and CDR2 is FQGNSA. V lost 5 bases to trimming and J lost 7 bases, with 17 bases between them.

This clonotype was counted only a few times. CDR3 nucleotide sequence: TGTGCCACCAGGCCTCGGGACAGGGACGATGAGCAGTTCTTC. Its protein is CATRPRDRDDEQFF. This sequence joins TRBV24-1 and TRBJ2-1; the match to TRBD1 covers 9 bases. Germline lookup yields CDR1 KGHDR and CDR2 SFDVKD. The CDR3 loop spans 14 amino acids. V lost 7 bases, J lost 8 bases, and 8 bases stayed unmatched.

The rearrangement links TRBV20-1 to TRBJ1-1; no definite D call. From germline, CDR1 is DFQATT and CDR2 SNEGSKA (reference sequence). The CDR3 is made up of 14 amino acids. The ends were cut back, 1 base at V and 1 base at J, with 10 bases in the middle. The CDR3 DNA follows: TGCAGTGCTAGAGTGGGAGCTAGGAACACTGAAGCTTTCTTT. Its protein is CSARVGARNTEAFF.

The V call is TRBV6-1, the J call TRBJ2-1; D gene unclear. This CDR3 has 12 amino acids. With 10 bases removed from V and 5 bases from J, the gap between germline ends came to 12 bases. Germline CDR1 and CDR2: MNHNS and SASEGT. CDR3: CATNRADNEQFF. The DNA for the CDR3 is TGTGCCACCAACCGGGCAGACAATGAGCAGTTCTTC.

This clonotype was seen ten or more times. The chain recombines TRBV29-1 with TRBJ2-1, with D maybe TRBD2 (6 bases). Germline V lookup: CDR1 SQVTM, CDR2 ANQGSEA. V lost 4 bases and J lost 4, with 11 bases in between. This CDR3 has 13 amino acids. DNA for the CDR3: TGCAGCGTTGGCGGGACGGAATACAATGAGCAGTTCTTC. Translating it yields CSVGGTEYNEQFF.

This clonotype was recorded at least ten times. This sequence joins TRBV6-1 and TRBJ2-7; D is unresolved. V was clipped by 8 bases and J by 5 bases, with 10 bases between them. The CDR3 runs 11 residues. The V gene's germline CDR1 is MNHNS and CDR2 SASEGT. The CDR3 nucleotides read TGTGCCAGCGGGGTTGGGAACGAGCAGTACTTC. As protein: CASGVGNEQYF.